This TCR beta chain originates from a study of neurological immune-mediated disorders. Germline CDR1 MNHEY, CDR2 SMNVEV (reference sequence). This CDR3 spans 17 amino acids. J was trimmed by 4 bases and V by 4 bases; bases with no gene match: 12. This clonotype was seen at least ten times. The cDNA was synthesized by 5'RACE incorporating 10-nucleotide random UMIs. TCRdb passed the 5' RACE reads through MiXCR, listing each CDR3 protein once. In the table there are more than 35,000 distinct CDR3 sequences, over 9% of which are singletons. The TCR was taken from a woman in her 30s with HTLV-1-associated myelopathy (HAM/TSP). The V gene is TRBV27, the J gene TRBJ1-2; 10 bases are shared with TRBD1. Sequencing used PBMCs. The CDR3 nucleotides read TGTGCCAGCAGTTCCCGCCGCCACCGGGACAGGGGCTATGGCTACACCTTC. Residues: CASSSRRHRDRGYGYTF.